These 7 T cell receptor beta chains were all obtained from the same sample, sequenced in a study of shared clonotypes between healthy human individuals. Terminally differentiated effector memory CD45RA+ cells were excluded by CCR7 positive selection of CD45RO-negative cells. Here immunoSEQ multiplex PCR was the method, and the copy in TCRdb shows in-frame clones only, minus some. The sample includes about 2 million clones, about 95% of them seen just once. The sequencing sample was made of naive CD8+ T cells sorted from blood. The origin of the receptors is a man younger than 35 in good health.

This chain links TRBV7-8 with TRBJ2-5, with 9 bases matching TRBD1. The germline gives CDR1 SGHVS, CDR2 FQNEAQ. The CDR3 runs to 16 residues. The V and J ends lost 5 bases and 4 bases, in that order; junction bases with no gene match: 11. CDR3 sequence reads: CASSPSIDRGSETQYF. The DNA of the CDR3 is TGTGCCAGCAGCCCTTCCATTGACAGGGGGTCAGAGACCCAGTACTTC.

With regard to this clone: Distinct nucleotide sequences in the sample also encode this CDR3. This rearrangement joins TRBV27 to TRBJ2-5, with D maybe TRBD2 (6 bases). From germline, CDR1 is MNHEY and CDR2 SMNVEV (reference sequence). Trimming took 1 base from V and 5 from J, leaving 11 bases between them. This CDR3 is 14 amino acids long. The CDR3 is CASSLLGAGETQYF. CDR3 coding DNA: TGTGCCAGCAGTTTATTAGGGGCGGGGGAGACCCAGTACTTC.

The CDR3 region is CASSLGHNLGYTF. In DNA, the CDR3 is TGTGCCAGCAGCCTCGGACACAACCTTGGCTACACCTTC. This chain connects TRBV6-5 to TRBJ1-2; D may be TRBD1 (5 bases). CDR3 size: 13 residues. Germline V lookup: CDR1 MNHEY, CDR2 SVGAGI. Trimming took 6 bases from V and 7 from J, leaving 15 bases between them.

The rearrangement uses TRBV28 and TRBJ2-3; D gene unclear. In germline, CDR1 is MDHEN, CDR2 SYDVKM. V was cut by 1 base and J by 3 bases, with 11 bases left in between. CDR3 size: 15 residues. The CDR3, as DNA: TGTGCCAGCAGTTTATTTGAGACCGTTACAGATACGCAGTATTTT. It translates to CASSLFETVTDTQYF.

The CDR3: CASSLAYRGEDIQYF. Here the CDR3 DNA reads TGTGCCAGCAGCTTAGCGTACAGGGGGGAGGACATTCAGTACTTC. The rearrangement links TRBV7-8 to TRBJ2-4, with 8 bases identical to TRBD1. The CDR3 covers 15 residues. J gave up 8 bases and V 0 bases, and 6 bases lay outside the gene matches. Germline lookup yields CDR1 SGHVS and CDR2 FQNEAQ.

The chain couples TRBV25-1 to TRBJ2-7; no definite D call. CDR3 length equals 14 residues. Germline lookup yields CDR1 MGHDK and CDR2 SYGVNS. Trimming removed 3 bases from V and 2 bases from J, with 11 bases in between. The CDR3 sequence: CASSEVGSTYEQYF. The CDR3 nucleotides are TGTGCCAGCAGTGAGGTAGGCAGTACCTACGAGCAGTACTTC.

The genes are TRBV7-9 and TRBJ1-1; 9 positions agree with TRBD1. CDR1 SEHNR and CDR2 FQNEAQ come from the germline V gene (reference sequence). This CDR3 contains 15 residues. V lost 5 bases and J lost 4; bases outside the gene matches: 8. Written as DNA, the CDR3 is TGTGCCAGCAGCCTAGAGACAGGGGGACCCACTGAAGCTTTCTTT. It specifies CASSLETGGPTEAFF. Full variable domain (remainder filled in from reference TRBV7-9 and TRBJ1-1): DTGVSQNPRHKITKRGQNVTFRCDPISEHNRLYWYRQTLGQGPEFLTYFQNEAQLEKSRLLSDRFSAERPKGSFSTLEIQRTEQGDSAMYLCASSLETGGPTEAFFGQGTRLTVV.